This T cell receptor beta chain was captured in a study of breast tumors, draining lymph nodes, adjacent tissues. The germline gives CDR1 WNHNN, CDR2 SYGVQD (reference sequence). V was cut by 6 bases and J by 8 bases, with 7 bases left in between. CDR3 length: 10 residues. Axillary draining lymph nodes of breast cancer patients supplied the node samples. TCRdb fed the multiplex PCR reads into MiXCR, producing one record per CDR3 protein. Among about 140,000 distinct CDR3 sequences, 32% were seen once, and the ten largest hold about 2.5%. This clonotype originated in a female donor with breast cancer. Some clones in this sample may be carry-over from other donors' samples. The chain combines TRBV10-1 with TRBJ1-2; D unresolved. Material for sequencing was axillary lymph node tissue. CDR3 loop: CASRGRGYTF. In nucleotides, the CDR3 is TGCGCCAGCAGAGGCAGGGGCTACACCTTC.